Sequencing of this T cell receptor beta chain was carried out in a study of CD8 T cells in Susac syndrome. For the study at large: Patients with Susac syndrome, at blood draw, were therapy-naive, on corticosteroids, or on intravenous immunoglobulin alone. Study observations and caveats: The CD4+ T cell repertoires in Susac syndrome did not show any clonal expansion.

Random hexamers primed reverse transcription of about 0.45 to 1 ug RNA. TCRdb fed the immunoSEQ multiplex PCR reads into MiXCR, producing one record per CDR3 protein. The sample records about 120,000 distinct CDR3 sequences, 96% being singletons. Germline CDR1 and CDR2: SEHNR and FQNEAQ (reference sequence). V was pared by 1 base and J by 8 bases, with 15 bases between. This CDR3 comprises 15 residues. In regard to this clonotype: Antigen: not known.

From blood CD8+ and CD4+ T cells, the TCR beta chain was sequenced. Negative isolation was applied to CD8+ and CD4+ T cells, and FACS enrichment was applied to TEMRA cells. Sample: CD4+ T cells from PBMCs. The TCR sequence derives from a human donor with Susac syndrome. V usage is TRBV7-9 and J usage is TRBJ1-5; D might be TRBD1 (5 bases). This CDR3 reads CASSLGGTNREPQHF. The CDR3 DNA reads TGTGCCAGCAGCTTAGGGGGGACCAATCGAGAGCCCCAGCATTTT.